The 18 T cell receptor beta chains given below trace back to one sample, sequenced in a study of T-cell reconstitution after alpha-beta-depleted transplantation in children. TCRbeta library construction was performed incorporating unique molecular identifiers. Via MiXCR, TCRdb re-called the PCR reads, giving one row per CDR3 protein. The table lists tens of thousands of distinct CDR3 sequences, 5.8% of them singletons. Sequencing used PBMCs, mostly from graft donor cells, obtained 60 days after TCRalphabeta/CD19-depleted stem cell transplant. These receptor sequences come from a female patient aged 2 to 10 who had a stem cell transplant for aplastic anemia, so the T cells may come from the graft donor.

CDR3 coding DNA: TGCGCCAGCAGCTTGACCAGCCCTAATTCACCCCTCCACTTT. Its protein is CASSLTSPNSPLHF. This chain uses TRBV5-1 with TRBJ1-6; D remains unclear. In germline, CDR1 is SGHRS, CDR2 YFSETQ. The CDR3 is 14 amino acids. Between the trimmed V and J ends, which lost 1 base and 6 bases, there was a span of 8 bases.

In this sample, this clonotype turned up many times. The V and J genes are TRBV4-2 and TRBJ2-4; 8 bases fit TRBD2. This CDR3 comprises 15 residues. The germline CDR1 and CDR2 sequences are LGHNA and YNFKEQ. V was clipped by 3 bases and J by 9 bases; unmatched bases: 10. This CDR3 is CASSQVSGKNGIQYF. The CDR3 DNA reads TGTGCCAGCAGCCAGGTTAGCGGGAAGAACGGCATTCAGTACTTC.

This clonotype showed up many times. This rearrangement joins TRBV12-3 or TRBV12-4 to TRBJ2-3; no clear D. V dropped 6 bases and J dropped 0 bases, with 10 bases sitting between them. The CDR3 covers 14 residues. This CDR3 is CASRWGLSTDTQYF. CDR3 sequence (DNA): TGTGCCAGCAGATGGGGTTTGAGCACAGATACGCAGTATTTT.

There are many counts of this clonotype. This chain links TRBV6-2 or TRBV6-3 with TRBJ2-1, with 11 nucleotides matching TRBD2. Germline V gives CDR1 MNHEY, CDR2 SVGEGT. Trimming at V came to 5 bases and at J to 2 bases, leaving 8 bases not matched to a gene. The CDR3 has 17 residues. CDR3: CASSTSFSGRAYNEQFF. For the CDR3, the DNA is TGTGCCAGCAGTACCTCTTTTAGCGGGAGGGCCTACAATGAGCAGTTCTTC.

This clonotype was counted at least ten times. The CDR3 sequence: CAWSSSGGGYEQYF. CDR3 DNA: TGTGCCTGGAGTTCTAGCGGGGGTGGCTACGAGCAGTACTTC. The rearrangement uses TRBV30 and TRBJ2-7, with 10 bases that match TRBD2. Germline assignment: CDR1 GTSNPN and CDR2 SVGIG (reference sequence). V lost 2 bases and J lost 3; bases outside the gene matches: 4. The CDR3 runs 14 residues.

V usage is TRBV21-1 and J usage is TRBJ2-7; no DNA check was done on the table's D call, TRBD2. TRBV21-1 has pseudogene status. The CDR3 length is 13 residues. In DNA, the CDR3 is TGTGCCAGCAGCAAAGGGGGGCCTCCCGAGCAGTACTTC. Its translation: CASSKGGPPEQYF.

This clonotype has a handful of counts. The chain is built from TRBV18 and TRBJ1-5; D gene unclear. The ends were cut back, 3 bases at V and 3 bases at J, with 3 bases in the middle. The germline V gene encodes CDR1 KGHSH and CDR2 LQKENI. There are 12 residues in the CDR3. The CDR3: CASSPDNQPQHF. The CDR3 nucleotides read TGTGCCAGCTCACCGGACAATCAGCCCCAGCATTTT.

In this sample, this clonotype turned up many times. The V and J genes are TRBV5-1 and TRBJ2-5; TRBD2 might be the D (6 bases). This CDR3 region has 13 residues. Trimming took off 4 bases at V and 3 bases at J, with 10 bases between the two ends. The germline V gene has CDR1 SGHRS and CDR2 YFSETQ. CDR3 sequence (DNA): TGCGCCAGCAGCCTTAGCGGTGAAGAGACCCAGTACTTC. This encodes CASSLSGEETQYF.

This clonotype has just a few counts. The DNA of the CDR3 is TGCGCCAGCAGCCTAACCGGGACAGGGAATTCACCCCTCCACTTT. It encodes CASSLTGTGNSPLHF. The rearrangement joins TRBV5-1 to TRBJ1-6; 9 nucleotides align to TRBD1. The CDR3 totals 15 residues. The germline gives CDR1 SGHRS, CDR2 YFSETQ. V was clipped by 4 bases and J by 7 bases; unmatched bases: 6.

This clonotype was seen at least ten times. The chain has TRBV7-2 and TRBJ2-5, with 11 bases fitting TRBD2. V gave up 0 bases and J gave up 2 bases; unmatched junction bases: 5. This CDR3 contains 17 residues. Germline V gene data show CDR1 as SGHTA and CDR2 as FQGNSA. Written as DNA, the CDR3 is TGTGCCAGCAGCTTAGCCTCGGTAGCGGGAGGGCAAGAGACCCAGTACTTC. It encodes CASSLASVAGGQETQYF.

In its sample, this clonotype was seen a few times. The J gene is TRBJ2-5, the V gene TRBV4-1; D unclear. From germline, CDR1 is MGHRA and CDR2 YSYEKL. V was trimmed by 1 base and J by 2 bases, leaving 11 bases between them. The length of the CDR3 is 15 residues. Here the CDR3 DNA reads TGCGCCAGCAGCCAAGCCTCAGCGCCTCAAGAGACCCAGTACTTC. Translation gives CASSQASAPQETQYF.

The table lists this clonotype with many counts. DNA for the CDR3: TGCAGCGTTGGGGCCCCGGGGGCTGAAGCTTTCTTT. Translated: CSVGAPGAEAFF. The chain recombines TRBV29-1 with TRBJ1-1; D possibly corresponds to TRBD1 (5 bases). This CDR3 contains 12 residues. Germline assignment: CDR1 SQVTM and CDR2 ANQGSEA. Trimming cost V 4 bases and J 6 bases, with 12 bases left between them.

The chain links TRBV21-1 to TRBJ1-2. TRBV21-1 is labeled a pseudogene. The CDR3 is 11 amino acids. The CDR3 region is CASSRFYGYTF. CDR3 coding DNA: TGTGCCAGCAGCAGGTTTTATGGCTACACCTTC.

This clonotype was observed a single time. The chain is built from TRBV6-1 and TRBJ1-2; 7 bases are a match to TRBD1. V lost 5 bases and J lost 4; bases outside the gene matches: 10. CDR1 and CDR2 (germline): MNHNS, SASEGT. The length of the CDR3 is 15 residues. The CDR3 DNA reads as TGTGCCAGCAGTCTACCCAGGGGGAGGAGCTATGGCTACACCTTC. Its protein is CASSLPRGRSYGYTF.

Many counts were recorded for this clonotype. The CDR3 is CASSLKGVGETQYF. The CDR3 bases are TGTGCCAGCAGCTTGAAGGGGGTAGGGGAGACCCAGTACTTC. The chain couples TRBV7-9 to TRBJ2-5, with D possibly TRBD1 on 6 matching bases. CDR1 and CDR2 (germline): SEHNR, FQNEAQ (reference sequence). V was shortened by 3 bases and J by 5 bases, with 13 bases between the two germline ends. This CDR3 spans 14 amino acids. Variable domain in full (rest from reference TRBV7-9 and TRBJ2-5): DTGVSQNPRHKITKRGQNVTFRCDPISEHNRLYWYRQTLGQGPEFLTYFQNEAQLEKSRLLSDRFSAERPKGSFSTLEIQRTEQGDSAMYLCASSLKGVGETQYFGPGTRLLVL.

The table lists this clonotype with many counts. This chain connects TRBV15 to TRBJ2-5; D remains ambiguous. The CDR3 spans 12 residues. Germline V gene sequence: CDR1 LNHNV, CDR2 YYDKDF (reference sequence). V lost 0 bases to trimming and J lost 5 bases, with 4 bases between them. CDR3 DNA sequence: TGTGCCACCAGCAGAGAGTGGGAGACCCAGTACTTC. Translated, it gives CATSREWETQYF.

The gene calls are TRBV6-1 and TRBJ1-6; D gene ambiguous. Trimming shortened V by 0 bases and J by 10 bases, and 7 bases separated the two germline ends. The CDR3 is 13 residues long. The V gene's germline CDR1 is MNHNS and CDR2 SASEGT. The CDR3 DNA reads TGTGCCAGCAGTGAAGCGATGGAATCACCCCTCCACTTT. Amino acid sequence: CASSEAMESPLHF.

This clonotype was counted a few times. The J gene is TRBJ1-6, the V gene TRBV5-1; tentatively, D is TRBD1 (5 bases). Trimming shortened V by 4 bases and J by 2 bases, and 10 bases separated the two germline ends. Looked up from germline, CDR1 is SGHRS and CDR2 is YFSETQ. The CDR3 length is 15 residues. CDR3 sequence (DNA): TGCGCCAGCAGCACTACAGGCCCCTATAATTCACCCCTCCACTTT. This translates into CASSTTGPYNSPLHF.